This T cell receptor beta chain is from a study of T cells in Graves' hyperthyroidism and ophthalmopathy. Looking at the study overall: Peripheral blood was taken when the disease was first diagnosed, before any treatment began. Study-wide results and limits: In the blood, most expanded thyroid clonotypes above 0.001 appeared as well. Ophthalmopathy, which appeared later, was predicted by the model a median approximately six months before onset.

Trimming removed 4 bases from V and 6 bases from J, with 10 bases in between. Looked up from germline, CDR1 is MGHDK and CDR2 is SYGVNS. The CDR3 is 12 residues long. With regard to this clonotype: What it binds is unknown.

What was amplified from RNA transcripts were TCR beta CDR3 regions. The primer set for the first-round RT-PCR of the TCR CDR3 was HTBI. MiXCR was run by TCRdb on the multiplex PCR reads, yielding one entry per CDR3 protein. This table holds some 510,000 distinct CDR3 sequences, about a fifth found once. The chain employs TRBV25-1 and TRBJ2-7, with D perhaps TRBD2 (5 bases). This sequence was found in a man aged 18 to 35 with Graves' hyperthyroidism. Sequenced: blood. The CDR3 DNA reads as TGTGCCAGCAGTGGATCGGGGTTCGAGCAGTACTTC. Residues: CASSGSGFEQYF.